The T cell receptor (beta chain) described here comes from a study of T cells in localized non-small cell lung cancer (dated by TCRdb to between 2020 and 2021). Turning to the overall study: Comparing tumors with uninvolved tumor-adjacent lungs, the study looked at the T cell repertoires of roughly 250 patients with early-stage NSCLC. The cohort comprised under 250 treatment-naïve NSCLC patients with resected, localized lung tumors. The mean age of the NSCLC patients was about 62 years, with fewer than 150 men and around 99 women. Study-wide findings and limitations: Because multi-region tumor sequencing was not performed, intratumor heterogeneity could not be ruled out. Because of the exploratory design, TCR variables were selected using unadjusted p-values without false-discovery rate correction. A median of roughly 56 of the top 100 tumor clones were detected in paired uninvolved adjacent lung, and 25 to 35 of these tumor clones were also found among the top 100 clones of the paired uninvolved adjacent lung. Longer overall survival was associated with higher blood T cell density, whereas shorter survival was associated with higher adjacent-lung clonality. The highest T cell clonality was observed in uninvolved tumor-adjacent lung, where clonality exceeded that of tumor, suggesting that antigenic responses were more focused in uninvolved tumor-adjacent lung.

In the case of this clone: The clone's antigen remains unknown. Base-call qualities are not available, and no considerably larger clone is one nucleotide away.

The CDR3 numbers 14 residues from cysteine through phenylalanine. Just the 42-base CDR3 DNA is kept, in frame starting at base 1. CDR1 and CDR2 are drawn from the germline V gene: SGHNT, YENEEA. The germline ends are 14 bases apart after V is trimmed by 8 bases and J by 2 bases. TCR beta CDR3 regions were sequenced from DNA using the immunoSEQ Assay. The authors' analysis ran thus. T cell density was computed as TCR beta template counts normalized to usable DNA estimated by amplifying housekeeping genes. Using the preseqR package, richness was estimated by extrapolating to 120,000 templates for tissue samples and 400,000 templates for PBMC samples. Clonality was defined by subtracting Pielou's evenness from one. Tissue-enriched TCRs were identified by differential abundance testing using productive amino-acid clonotypes, minimum total count 5 and alpha 0.1. The Jaccard Index and the Morisita Overlap Index were used to measure repertoire overlap between compartments. GLIPH grouped TCR beta CDR3s together with public tetramer-defined viral CDR3s, and a viral motif had to include at least three viral sequences and show V-gene enrichment. The source is immuneACCESS, and TCRdb retained only in-frame sequences with V and J called. Part of the clones is not carried over; for the studies checked, unresolved V genes explain less than half of this, and the remainder is unexplained. V and J calls and clone size are as listed in that table; D and trimming were resolved from the DNA. The sample table holds some 5,200 clones, of which approximately 60% were seen once. Clones ranked in the top ten supply 3.8% of the sample.

The sample here was lymph node tissue, taken before any cancer treatment. The TCR was taken from a male donor at least 60 years old with stage I squamous cell lung carcinoma. In this chain, TRBV11-3 is recombined with TRBJ2-3, with no D gene named confidently. The DNA is TGTGCCAGCCTACCCCCCGGGTTCACAGATACGCAGTATTTT. The encoded protein is CASLPPGFTDTQYF.